This TCR beta chain was identified during a study of siplizumab effects on memory and regulatory T cells. Findings of the study overall: Treg-derived clones made up an average of about 68% of mappable alloreactive CD4+ clones with siplizumab and over 25% in controls. Proliferating Tregs taken from siplizumab cultures were not shown to have a confirmed suppressive function. Memory cells seemed less diverse than naive T cells, which also seemed major contributors to the alloresponse.

In regard to this clone: Its antigen is not known.

The CDR3 consists of 13 residues. V was cut by 0 bases and J by 2 bases, with 6 bases left in between. Germline V gene lookup returns CDR1 SGDLS and CDR2 YYNGEE. Using immunoSEQ multiplex PCR, the repertoire was profiled, and TCRdb retains in-frame clones only, with some absent. The data hold approximately 100,000 clones, with 92% observed a single time. Sequencing used Tregs sorted from blood. This receptor was obtained from a human donor in good health. The gene calls are TRBV9 and TRBJ2-7; no reliable D call. The chain's CDR3 is CASSVEATYEQYF. CDR3 coding DNA: TGTGCCAGCAGCGTAGAGGCGACCTACGAGCAGTACTTC.